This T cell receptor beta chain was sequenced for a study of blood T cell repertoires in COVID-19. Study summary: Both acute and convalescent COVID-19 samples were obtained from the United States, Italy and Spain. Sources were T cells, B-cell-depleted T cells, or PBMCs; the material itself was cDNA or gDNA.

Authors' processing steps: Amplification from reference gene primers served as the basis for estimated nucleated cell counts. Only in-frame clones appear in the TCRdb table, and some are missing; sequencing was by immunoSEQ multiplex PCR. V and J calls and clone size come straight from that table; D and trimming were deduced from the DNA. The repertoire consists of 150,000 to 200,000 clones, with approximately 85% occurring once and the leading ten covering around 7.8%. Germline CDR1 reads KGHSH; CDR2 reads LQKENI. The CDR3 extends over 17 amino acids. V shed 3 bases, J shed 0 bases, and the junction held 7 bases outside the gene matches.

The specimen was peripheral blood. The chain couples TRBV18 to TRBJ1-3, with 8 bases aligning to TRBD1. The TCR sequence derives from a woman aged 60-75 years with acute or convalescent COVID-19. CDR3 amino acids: CASSPLGTGVSGNTIYF. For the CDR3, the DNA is TGTGCCAGCTCACCCCTGGGGACAGGCGTCTCTGGAAACACCATATATTTT.